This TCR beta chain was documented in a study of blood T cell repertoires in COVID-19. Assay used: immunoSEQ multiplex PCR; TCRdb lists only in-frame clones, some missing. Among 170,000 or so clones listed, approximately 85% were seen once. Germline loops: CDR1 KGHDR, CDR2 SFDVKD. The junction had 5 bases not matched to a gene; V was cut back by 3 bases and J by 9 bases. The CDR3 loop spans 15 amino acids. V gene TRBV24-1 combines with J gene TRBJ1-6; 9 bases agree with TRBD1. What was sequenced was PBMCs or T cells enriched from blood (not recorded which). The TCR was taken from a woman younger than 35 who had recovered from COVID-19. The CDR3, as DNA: TGTGCCACCAGTGATCCGGGACAGGGTGGTTCACCCCTCCACTTT. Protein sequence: CATSDPGQGGSPLHF.